Following are 15 T cell receptor beta chains from one sample sequenced in a study of read filtering for tumor transcriptome and immune sequencing. This library used approximately 390 ng RNA and molecular barcoded adaptors spanning alpha/delta and beta/gamma chains. Each CDR3 protein is one row after TCRdb ran MiXCR on the reads. The sample has about 130,000 distinct CDR3 sequences; 10% to 15% are singletons. The specimen sequenced was a population of CD138-negative cells sorted from bone marrow. The origin of the receptors is a donor at least 40 years old with multiple myeloma.

The chain links TRBV5-1 to TRBJ2-3; 11 bases align to TRBD2. V was clipped by 5 bases and J by 5 bases; unmatched bases: 10. Germline V lookup: CDR1 SGHRS, CDR2 YFSETQ. This CDR3 spans 16 amino acids. Written as DNA, the CDR3 is TGCGCCAGCAGAACCCAGACTAGCGGGGCGGAAGATACGCAGTATTTT. Encoded protein: CASRTQTSGAEDTQYF.

This clonotype was seen repeatedly, ten times or more. The gene calls are TRBV12-3 or TRBV12-4 and TRBJ2-2; no definite D call. The CDR3 runs to 12 residues. Deletions cut 3 bases from V and 6 bases from J, with 5 bases between. CDR3 amino acids: CASSFSAGELFF. DNA of the CDR3: TGTGCCAGCAGTTTCTCGGCCGGGGAGCTGTTTTTT.

The sample holds many counts of this clonotype. This chain uses TRBV29-1 with TRBJ1-1; D is unresolved. Deletions cut 4 bases from V and 0 bases from J, with 12 bases between. The germline CDR1 and CDR2 sequences are SQVTM and ANQGSEA. This CDR3 region has 14 residues. Here the CDR3 DNA reads TGCAGCGTTGTGTCCCAGCTCATGAACACTGAAGCTTTCTTT. Its protein is CSVVSQLMNTEAFF.

Many counts were recorded for this clonotype. The chain recombines TRBV29-1 with TRBJ1-4; TRBD1 matches at 9 bases. The V and J ends lost 3 bases and 5 bases, in that order; junction bases with no gene match: 4. Germline loops: CDR1 SQVTM, CDR2 ANQGSEA. The CDR3 is 14 residues long. CDR3 sequence (DNA): TGCAGCGTTGACAGTGGACAGGGGAATGAAAAACTGTTTTTT. This gives the protein CSVDSGQGNEKLFF.

This clonotype occurred many times. V and J are TRBV20-1 and TRBJ2-2; D call uncertain. CDR1 is DFQATT and CDR2 is SNEGSKA in the germline V gene (reference sequence). The CDR3 spans 18 residues. The V and J ends lost 0 bases and 4 bases respectively, with 21 bases between them. CDR3 sequence: CSARDLSGRRGGTGELFF. The CDR3 DNA is TGCAGTGCTAGAGATTTAAGTGGCAGGCGCGGTGGCACCGGGGAGCTGTTTTTT.

This clonotype has ten or more counts. A much larger clone is a single base away; this may be a read error. The chain combines TRBV29-1 with TRBJ2-1, with 14 positions matching TRBD2. CDR3 length equals 16 residues. CDR1 and CDR2 from the germline V gene are SQVTM and ANQGSEA. The CDR3 reads CSVESGTSGSIDERFF. DNA for the CDR3: TGCAGCGTTGAATCCGGGACTAGCGGGAGTATCGATGAGCGGTTCTTC.

This clonotype was observed many times. This chain uses TRBV12-3 or TRBV12-4 with TRBJ1-5, with D possibly TRBD1 on 5 matching bases. The V end was cut by 4 bases, the J end by 7 bases, with 8 bases between. The CDR3 covers 12 residues. The CDR3 DNA sequence: TGTGCCAGCAGTTCGGGACGGCAGCCCCAGCATTTT. Encoded protein: CASSSGRQPQHF.

This clonotype was detected many times. The chain is built from TRBV3-1 and TRBJ2-5; a possible D gene is TRBD2 (5 bases). The V gene lost 1 base and the J gene lost 4 bases, with 10 bases spanning the gap. Germline CDR1 and CDR2: LGHDT and YNNKEL (reference sequence). The CDR3 has 14 residues. The CDR3, as DNA: TGTGCCAGCAGCCAAGGTCTAGGAGGAGAGACCCAGTACTTC. Its translation is CASSQGLGGETQYF.

This clonotype was recorded a few times. A much larger clone lies a single base off, so this may be a read error. The rearrangement uses TRBV12-3 or TRBV12-4 and TRBJ1-5; maybe TRBD1 (6 bases). CDR3 length: 15 amino acids. Trimming removed 9 bases from V and 5 bases from J, with 20 bases in between. The DNA for the CDR3 is TGTGCCAGTAGAGCAGGGGCGATTTACTATCAGCCCCAGCATTTT. It yields the protein CASRAGAIYYQPQHF.

The table lists this clonotype with many counts. The chain employs TRBV5-1 and TRBJ2-3; TRBD1 matches at 7 bases. V gave up 4 bases and J gave up 6 bases; unmatched junction bases: 11. The CDR3 sequence is 15 residues long. Germline V gene sequence: CDR1 SGHRS, CDR2 YFSETQ. CDR3 amino acids: CASSRQGLVLDTQYF. CDR3 bases: TGCGCCAGCAGCCGACAGGGTCTTGTTTTGGATACGCAGTATTTT.

With respect to this clonotype: This may come from a read error, since a much larger clone is one base off. V usage is TRBV18 and J usage is TRBJ1-1, with 12 nucleotides matching TRBD1. CDR3 length: 17 residues. Trimming cost V 6 bases and J 1 base; bases outside gene matches: 9. From germline, CDR1 is KGHSH and CDR2 LQKENI. For the CDR3, the DNA is TGTGCCAGCTCCCTCGGGACAGGGGGCAGTCGGAACACTGAAGCTTTCTTT. Protein: CASSLGTGGSRNTEAFF.

This clonotype was counted at least ten times. The rearrangement uses TRBV5-1 and TRBJ2-2; 10 positions match TRBD1. The CDR3 is 15 amino acids. Germline CDR1 reads SGHRS; CDR2 reads YFSETQ. The junction had 3 bases not matched to a gene; V was cut back by 4 bases and J by 3 bases. The CDR3 region has the DNA TGCGCCAGCAGCCCGGGGACAGGGGACACCGGGGAGCTGTTTTTT. This encodes CASSPGTGDTGELFF.

This clonotype appeared many times. The V gene is TRBV6-6, the J gene TRBJ2-1; D might be TRBD1 (6 bases). With 0 bases removed from V and 8 bases from J, the gap between germline ends came to 14 bases. CDR3 size: 15 residues. Germline V gives CDR1 MNHNY, CDR2 SVGAGI (reference sequence). DNA of the CDR3: TGTGCCAGCAGTTACTCAAGCGGCAGGGGCGATGAGCAGTTCTTC. Translation gives CASSYSSGRGDEQFF.

The J gene is TRBJ2-3, the V gene TRBV7-6; no clear D. CDR3 size: 13 residues. Trimming removed 1 base from V and 4 bases from J, with 6 bases in between. Germline CDR1 SGHVS, CDR2 FNYEAQ. CDR3 nucleotides: TGTGCCAGCAGCTTAGGTCTAGCAGATACGCAGTATTTT. As protein: CASSLGLADTQYF.

This clonotype was picked up many times. The chain employs TRBV5-1 and TRBJ2-3; maybe TRBD2 (5 bases). V was shortened by 3 bases and J by 2 bases, with 10 bases between the two germline ends. CDR1 SGHRS and CDR2 YFSETQ come from the germline V gene. The CDR3 runs to 14 residues. CDR3 loop: CASSSGKTTDTQYF. The CDR3 DNA follows: TGCGCCAGCAGCTCGGGGAAGACCACAGATACGCAGTATTTT.